Listed below are T cell receptor beta chains from one sample, sequenced in a study of T cell changes during pregnancy in multiple sclerosis. Some clones are missing from TCRdb's copy, which holds only in-frame ones; the method was immunoSEQ multiplex PCR. The sample has 99,000 or so clones, roughly 92% seen once. Material: peripheral blood, obtained after pregnancy. All receptors come from a female donor with multiple sclerosis, enrolled in a pregnancy study. The CDR3 runs from the conserved cysteine through the conserved F or W. The D gene is left open where the match is weak. The size of a clone is reported for some rows only, either as once, few or many, or as a class for expanded clones.

v_gene,abundance,j_gene,len,d_gene,CDR3aa,CDR3nt
TRBV4-1,-,TRBJ2-1,16,-,CASSQNPGLSYNEQFF,TGCGCCAGCAGCCAAAATCCGGGACTTTCCTACAATGAGCAGTTCTTC
TRBV4-1,few,TRBJ1-1,14,-,CASSQVGGSGEAFF,TGCGCCAGCAGCCAAGTTGGAGGTAGCGGTGAAGCTTTCTTT
TRBV6-6,once,TRBJ2-7,15,TRBD2,CASSPRTSGAYEQYF,TGTGCCAGCAGTCCCCGGACTAGCGGCGCCTACGAGCAGTACTTC
TRBV10-1,-,TRBJ2-1,11,-,CASSDAREQFF,TGCGCCAGCAGTGACGCGCGGGAGCAGTTCTTC
TRBV28,once,TRBJ1-5,14,-,CASSLSYGGTTQHF,TGTGCCAGCAGTTTATCGTATGGAGGGACCACCCAGCATTTT
TRBV4-1,-,TRBJ1-4,14,-,CASSRTEGDEKLFF,TGCGCCAGCAGTCGGACTGAGGGCGATGAAAAACTGTTTTTT
TRBV19,once,TRBJ2-1,12,-,CASSRQYNEQFF,TGTGCCAGTAGTAGACAGTACAATGAGCAGTTCTTC
TRBV7-8,-,TRBJ2-5,15,TRBD1,CASSLGGTGRETQYF,TGTGCCAGCAGCTTAGGCGGGACAGGGCGAGAGACCCAGTACTTC
TRBV6-1,-,TRBJ2-7,16,-,CASSELSAVGSYEQYF,TGTGCCAGCAGTGAACTGTCGGCGGTGGGCTCCTACGAGCAGTACTTC
TRBV7-9,-,TRBJ2-3,18,TRBD2,CASSRGLAGGGSTDTQYF,TGTGCCAGCAGCCGCGGACTAGCGGGAGGGGGATCCACAGATACGCAGTATTTT
TRBV28,-,TRBJ2-4,14,TRBD2,CASSPGGEENIQYF,TGTGCCAGCAGTCCCGGGGGGGAAGAAAACATTCAGTACTTC
TRBV6-5,-,TRBJ2-3,15,-,CASSYVAGSTDTQYF,TGTGCCAGCAGTTATGTGGCGGGAAGCACAGATACGCAGTATTTT
TRBV15,-,TRBJ2-7,13,-,CATAGSPKNEQYF,TGTGCCACCGCAGGAAGCCCAAAAAACGAGCAGTACTTC
TRBV19,-,TRBJ1-2,13,-,CATTGIANYGYTF,TGTGCCACCACAGGGATAGCTAACTATGGCTACACCTTC
TRBV28,-,TRBJ1-3,15,-,CASSFLQGTGNTIYF,TGTGCCAGCAGTTTCCTACAGGGTACTGGAAACACCATATATTTT
TRBV30,-,TRBJ2-2,17,TRBD2,CAWSGGLAGVSTGELFF,TGTGCCTGGAGTGGGGGGCTAGCGGGAGTAAGCACCGGGGAGCTGTTTTTT
TRBV7-8,-,TRBJ2-3,15,TRBD2,CASLGGGRFADTQYF,TGTGCCAGCCTGGGCGGGGGGAGGTTCGCCGATACGCAGTATTTT
TRBV7-9,-,TRBJ2-1,16,TRBD2,CASSRDSGNSYNEQFF,TGTGCCAGCAGCCGAGATAGCGGGAACTCCTACAATGAGCAGTTCTTC
TRBV7-9,-,TRBJ2-1,18,TRBD2,CASRWDLGSGVSYNEQFF,TGTGCCAGCAGATGGGATTTAGGTAGCGGGGTCTCCTACAATGAGCAGTTCTTC
TRBV27,-,TRBJ2-7,14,TRBD1,CASRPRDRIYEQYF,TGTGCCAGCCGCCCCCGGGACAGGATTTACGAGCAGTACTTC
TRBV6-4,-,TRBJ1-1,15,-,CASSYEDSENTEAFF,TGTGCCAGCAGTTACGAGGACAGTGAGAACACTGAAGCTTTCTTT
TRBV29-1,-,TRBJ1-1,13,TRBD1,CSVGRTGGPEAFF,TGCAGCGTTGGGAGGACAGGGGGGCCTGAAGCTTTCTTT
TRBV5-5,-,TRBJ1-4,16,TRBD1,CASSPGQGAANEKLFF,TGTGCCAGCAGCCCGGGACAGGGGGCAGCTAATGAAAAACTGTTTTTT
TRBV19,once,TRBJ1-2,15,-,CASKLDRTDSYGYTF,TGTGCCAGTAAGCTTGATCGGACGGACTCCTATGGCTACACCTTC
TRBV6-1,-,TRBJ1-1,13,-,CASRNTGNTEAFF,TGTGCCAGCAGAAACACAGGGAACACTGAAGCTTTCTTT
TRBV19,once,TRBJ1-1,15,TRBD1,CASSRGQGANTEAFF,TGTGCCAGTAGTCGGGGACAGGGAGCTAACACTGAAGCTTTCTTT